A selection of T cell receptor beta chains follows, all from one sample in a study of blood T cell repertoires in COVID-19. Sequenced by immunoSEQ multiplex PCR; TCRdb stores in-frame clones only, minus some. The sample consists of under 65,000 clones, about 90% of them appearing once. The material sequenced was peripheral blood. These receptors all come from an older man in a cohort sampled during active COVID-19. CDR3s include the opening cysteine and the closing phenylalanine or tryptophan. A D gene is named only where the DNA matches it firmly. Where a row states a size, it is once, few, many or the class of an expanded clone; other rows omit it.

V: TRBV7-6
J: TRBJ1-6
D: -
size: -
DNA: TGTGCCAGCAGCTCCCCAAAGACGGGGGGGCAGGTTTCACCCCTCCACTTT
CDR3: CASSSPKTGGQVSPLHF

V: TRBV5-1
J: TRBJ2-7
D: TRBD2
size: -
DNA: TGCGCCAGCAGCTTGGTTGGGACTAGCAACGAGCAGTACTTC
CDR3: CASSLVGTSNEQYF

V: TRBV6-6
J: TRBJ2-5
D: -
size: -
DNA: TGTGCCAGCGCCAATAAGGGACAAGGGAGTTGGGAGACCCAGTACTTC
CDR3: CASANKGQGSWETQYF

V: TRBV29-1
J: TRBJ1-3
D: -
size: -
DNA: TGCAGCTCGGTTGCGGATGGAAACACCATATATTTT
CDR3: CSSVADGNTIYF

V: TRBV4-1
J: TRBJ2-7
D: TRBD2
size: -
DNA: TGCGCCAGCAGCCAAGAGACTAGCGGGGCCGCCTACGAGCAGTACTTC
CDR3: CASSQETSGAAYEQYF

V: TRBV25-1
J: TRBJ2-7
D: -
size: -
DNA: TGTGCCAGCAAGCAGGCCTCCTACGAGCAGTACTTC
CDR3: CASKQASYEQYF

V: TRBV18
J: TRBJ2-5
D: -
size: -
DNA: TGTGCCAGCTCACCATCAGGGGACGAGACCCAGTACTTC
CDR3: CASSPSGDETQYF

V: TRBV5-6
J: TRBJ1-1
D: TRBD1
size: -
DNA: TGTGCCAGCAGCATACCGACAGGGGACGCTGAAGCTTTCTTT
CDR3: CASSIPTGDAEAFF

V: TRBV5-4
J: TRBJ2-3
D: -
size: few
DNA: TGTGCCAGCAGCTTGGATACGGCAGGGACAGATACGCAGTATTTT
CDR3: CASSLDTAGTDTQYF

V: TRBV5-4
J: TRBJ1-6
D: TRBD1
size: -
DNA: TGTGCCAGCAGATACCGGGACAGCAATTCACCCCTCCACTTT
CDR3: CASRYRDSNSPLHF

V: TRBV10-1
J: TRBJ2-7
D: TRBD1
size: -
DNA: TGCGCCAGCAGTGAGGCCCCCGGGACAGTTACCTACGAGCAGTACTTC
CDR3: CASSEAPGTVTYEQYF

V: TRBV18
J: TRBJ2-4
D: TRBD1
size: -
DNA: TGTGCCAGCTCACTGGACAGGGGCAAAAACATTCAGTACTTC
CDR3: CASSLDRGKNIQYF

V: TRBV11-2
J: TRBJ2-1
D: TRBD2
size: -
DNA: TGTGCCAGCAGCCCCACACTAGCGGGGACCCAGTTCTTC
CDR3: CASSPTLAGTQFF

V: TRBV23-1
J: TRBJ1-1
D: -
size: -
DNA: TGCGCCAGCAGTCAATCGGACCCCAGGGACACTGAAGCTTTCTTT
CDR3: CASSQSDPRDTEAFF

V: TRBV5-6
J: TRBJ2-1
D: TRBD2
size: -
DNA: TGTGCCAGCAGCGTTCCGGGACTAGCCGGAGGCAATGAGCAGTTCTTC
CDR3: CASSVPGLAGGNEQFF

V: TRBV2
J: TRBJ1-3
D: -
size: -
DNA: TGTGCCAGCAGGGAAATAACGAGGATGGGAAACACCATATATTTT
CDR3: CASREITRMGNTIYF

V: TRBV4-3
J: TRBJ2-1
D: TRBD2
size: -
DNA: TGCGCCAGCAGCCAAGATATTAGGGGACTAGCGGGGGGGCAAGGTGAGCAGTTCTTC
CDR3: CASSQDIRGLAGGQGEQFF

V: TRBV30
J: TRBJ1-2
D: TRBD1
size: -
DNA: TGTGCCTGGAGTGTACAGGGGTCCTATGGCTACACCTTC
CDR3: CAWSVQGSYGYTF

V: TRBV7-9
J: TRBJ2-1
D: TRBD2
size: -
DNA: TGTGCCAGCAGCTTAGCGGGGACTAGCGGGAGCGGTAATGAGCAGTTCTTC
CDR3: CASSLAGTSGSGNEQFF

V: TRBV4-2
J: TRBJ1-3
D: -
size: few
DNA: TGTGCCAGCAGCCAAGAGGGGACACATTCTGGAAACACCATATATTTT
CDR3: CASSQEGTHSGNTIYF

V: TRBV30
J: TRBJ2-3
D: -
size: -
DNA: TGTGCCTGTCATCTAGCTTCCACAGATACGCAGTATTTT
CDR3: CACHLASTDTQYF

V: TRBV6-5
J: TRBJ1-3
D: TRBD1
size: -
DNA: TGTGCCAGCAGTTTCGGACAGGGCGCTGGAAACACCATATATTTT
CDR3: CASSFGQGAGNTIYF

V: TRBV6-2/TRBV6-3
J: TRBJ1-5
D: -
size: -
DNA: TGTGCCAGCAGTCCGACAGGAAATAGCAATCAGCCCCAGCATTTT
CDR3: CASSPTGNSNQPQHF

V: TRBV6-5
J: TRBJ1-6
D: -
size: -
DNA: TGTGCCAGCAGTATCACAGGGATGGATTCACCCCTCCACTTT
CDR3: CASSITGMDSPLHF

V: TRBV27
J: TRBJ2-2
D: -
size: -
DNA: TGTGCCAGCAGTCCTACAGGGCGCGCCGGGGAGCTGTTTTTT
CDR3: CASSPTGRAGELFF

V: TRBV30
J: TRBJ2-3
D: TRBD1
size: -
DNA: TGTGCCTGGGACAGGGTTTCCACAGATACGCAGTATTTT
CDR3: CAWDRVSTDTQYF

V: TRBV19
J: TRBJ1-2
D: TRBD1
size: -
DNA: TGTGCCAGTAGCCGGGACAGGGGGTTGAATGGCTACACCTTC
CDR3: CASSRDRGLNGYTF

V: TRBV5-4
J: TRBJ2-5
D: TRBD2
size: -
DNA: TGTGCCAGCAGCTTGAAGGGAGCGTCTAGCGGGAGCCGGGAGACCCAGTACTTC
CDR3: CASSLKGASSGSRETQYF

V: TRBV19
J: TRBJ2-5
D: TRBD1
size: few
DNA: TGTGCCAGTAGTAGGGCAGGGGGCGATGAGACCCAGTACTTC
CDR3: CASSRAGGDETQYF

V: TRBV5-1
J: TRBJ2-5
D: -
size: -
DNA: TGCGCCAGCAGCGTGAGCGGCCTACAAGAGACCCAGTACTTC
CDR3: CASSVSGLQETQYF

V: TRBV10-3
J: TRBJ1-2
D: TRBD1
size: -
DNA: TGTGCCATCAATCAGGGGGCAGCGAACTATGGCTACACCTTC
CDR3: CAINQGAANYGYTF

V: TRBV24-1
J: TRBJ2-1
D: -
size: -
DNA: TGTGCCACCGATTTGGCAGTCTCGGGTGGTAATGAGCAGTTCTTC
CDR3: CATDLAVSGGNEQFF

V: TRBV18
J: TRBJ1-1
D: -
size: -
DNA: TGTGCCAGCTCACCAGGCAGCGAGAACACTGAAGCTTTCTTT
CDR3: CASSPGSENTEAFF

V: TRBV21-1
J: TRBJ1-4
D: -
size: -
DNA: TGTGCCAGCAGCAAAGACGCAGGGGAAGGGGCTAATGAAAAACTGTTTTTT
CDR3: CASSKDAGEGANEKLFF

V: TRBV4-3
J: TRBJ1-2
D: TRBD1
size: -
DNA: TGCGCCAGCAGCCAGGAGACAGGGACGAACTATGGCTACACCTTC
CDR3: CASSQETGTNYGYTF

V: TRBV7-2
J: TRBJ2-3
D: -
size: -
DNA: TGTGCCAGCAGCCCTCCGACTTCAGATACGCAGTATTTT
CDR3: CASSPPTSDTQYF

V: TRBV29-1
J: TRBJ2-7
D: -
size: once
DNA: TGCAGCATTATTATAGGGGCACTTGCCTACGAGCAGTACTTC
CDR3: CSIIIGALAYEQYF

V: TRBV6-5
J: TRBJ2-7
D: -
size: -
DNA: TGTGCCAGCAGTTACCGGCAGGGCTACGAGCAGTACTTC
CDR3: CASSYRQGYEQYF

V: TRBV5-8
J: TRBJ2-3
D: TRBD2
size: -
DNA: TGTGCCAGCAGCTTGGGGGAGGGGATTCGGACGGTAGATACGCAGTATTTT
CDR3: CASSLGEGIRTVDTQYF

V: TRBV21-1
J: TRBJ1-2
D: -
size: -
DNA: TGTGCCAGCAGTACTAGACAGGGAAACTATGGCTACACCTTC
CDR3: CASSTRQGNYGYTF